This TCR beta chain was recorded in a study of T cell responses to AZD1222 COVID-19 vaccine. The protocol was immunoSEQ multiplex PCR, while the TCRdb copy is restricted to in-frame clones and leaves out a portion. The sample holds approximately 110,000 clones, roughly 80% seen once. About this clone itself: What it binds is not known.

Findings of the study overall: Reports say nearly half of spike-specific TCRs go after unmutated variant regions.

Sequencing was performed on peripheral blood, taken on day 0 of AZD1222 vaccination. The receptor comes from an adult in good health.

In DNA, the CDR3 is TGCGCCAGCAGCTTGGCAACAGGGAGGGGAACAGATACGCAGTATTTT. Translating it yields CASSLATGRGTDTQYF. The gene calls are TRBV5-1 and TRBJ2-3, with D tentatively TRBD2 (7 bases). Trimming shortened V by 0 bases and J by 3 bases, and 14 bases separated the two germline ends. The CDR3 loop spans 16 amino acids. In germline, CDR1 is SGHRS, CDR2 YFSETQ.